This TCR beta chain originates from a study of cytomegalovirus exposure and HLA in healthy donors. As for this clone: The antigen is undetermined.

PCR used 60 Vbeta primers and 13 Jbeta primers. Some clones are missing from TCRdb's copy, which holds only in-frame ones; the method was immunoSEQ multiplex PCR. Of about 170,000 clones in the sample, about 85% are singletons; the top ten hold roughly 2.1%. CDR1 is MNHEY, CDR2 SVGAGI, per germline. This CDR3 contains 15 residues. After removal of 5 bases from V and 3 bases from J, the junction contained 5 bases not matched to a gene. The study's findings and limits: The study designated fewer than 200 TCR beta chains cytomegalovirus-associated.

The rearrangement links TRBV6-5 to TRBJ2-2; TRBD1 agrees at 8 bases. The TCR was taken from a man aged 18 to 29 in good health and CMV-seropositive. Sample: PBMCs. The CDR3 bases are TGTGCCAGCAGTACAGGACAGGGTTACACCGGGGAGCTGTTTTTT. Protein product: CASSTGQGYTGELFF.